This passage covers 32 T cell receptor beta chains from one sample sequenced in a study of CD8 T cells in ankylosing spondylitis. The antigens for these receptors are not known. Study-level points and caveats: Typical of ankylosing spondylitis blood, it appeared, was a TCR beta motif of roughly eight highly homologous variants.

One entry per CDR3 protein results from TCRdb running MiXCR on the 5' RACE reads. Altogether 500,000 to 650,000 distinct CDR3 sequences are present, 5.3% being singletons, with the ten largest covering under 4.5%. Sequenced sample: blood, either unsorted or a sorted T cell fraction (not recorded which). Source of these receptors: a male donor with ankylosing spondylitis.

This clonotype appeared a few times. The rearrangement joins TRBV15 to TRBJ1-2, with 7 bases that match TRBD1. Germline loops: CDR1 LNHNV, CDR2 YYDKDF (reference sequence). V gave up 0 bases and J gave up 7 bases; unmatched junction bases: 5. This CDR3 contains 14 residues. The CDR3 loop reads CATSRDLQGSGYTF. The CDR3 region has the DNA TGTGCCACCAGCAGAGATTTACAGGGGTCTGGCTACACCTTC.

This clonotype was picked up many times. The chain links TRBV6-6 to TRBJ2-2; no clear D. This CDR3 region has 13 residues. V shed 7 bases and J shed 7 bases, with 13 bases lying between them. In germline, CDR1 is MNHNY, CDR2 SVGAGI (reference sequence). CDR3 sequence reads: CASNEGFGGELFF. CDR3 coding DNA: TGTGCCAGCAACGAAGGGTTCGGCGGGGAGCTGTTTTTT.

This clonotype occurred a few times. V gene TRBV5-1 combines with J gene TRBJ2-3; no definite D call. Germline V gene data show CDR1 as SGHRS and CDR2 as YFSETQ. The CDR3 spans 14 residues. V shed 0 bases and J shed 3 bases, with 8 bases lying between them. The CDR3 reads CASSLVARTDTQYF. The CDR3 DNA reads as TGCGCCAGCAGCTTGGTGGCTAGGACAGATACGCAGTATTTT. Based on the CDR3 plus reference TRBV5-1 and TRBJ2-3, the full variable domain is KAGVTQTPRYLIKTRGQQVTLSCSPISGHRSVSWYQQTPGQGLQFLFEYFSETQRNKGNFPGRFSGRQFSNSRSEMNVSTLELGDSALYLCASSLVARTDTQYFGPGTRLTVL.

This clonotype was picked up many times. The chain recombines TRBV7-9 with TRBJ1-5; perhaps TRBD1 as D (6 bases). The CDR3 length is 12 residues. Deletions cut 0 bases from V and 10 bases from J, with 7 bases between. CDR1 and CDR2 from the germline V gene are SEHNR and FQNEAQ (reference sequence). This chain's CDR3 is CASSLADSPQHF. The CDR3 bases are TGTGCCAGCAGCTTAGCGGACAGCCCCCAGCATTTT.

This clonotype was detected ten times or more. V gene TRBV29-1 combines with J gene TRBJ2-5; D might be TRBD1 (5 bases). The ends were cut back, 3 bases at V and 4 bases at J, with 12 bases in the middle. CDR1 and CDR2 from the germline V gene are SQVTM and ANQGSEA. The CDR3 length is 13 residues. The CDR3 spells CSVEAGIGETQYF. The CDR3 bases are TGCAGCGTTGAGGCAGGGATTGGAGAGACCCAGTACTTC. The full variable domain, its missing parts supplied by reference TRBV29-1 and TRBJ2-5, is SAVISQKPSRDICQRGTSLTIQCQVDSQVTMMFWYRQQPGQSLTLIATANQGSEATYESGFVIDKFPISRPNLTFSTLTVSNMSPEDSSIYLCSVEAGIGETQYFGPGTRLLVL.

In this sample, this clonotype turned up many times. The gene calls are TRBV7-2 and TRBJ2-1; D gene unclear. CDR1 is SGHTA, CDR2 FQGNSA, per germline. The CDR3 is made up of 13 amino acids. The ends were cut back, 5 bases at V and 5 bases at J, with 10 bases in the middle. The CDR3 spells CASSPQSHNEQFF. The CDR3, as DNA: TGTGCCAGCAGCCCTCAGTCCCACAATGAGCAGTTCTTC.

On this clonotype itself: A junction boundary mismatches the germline segment, possibly from a read error. V usage is TRBV10-3 and J usage is TRBJ2-7; TRBD2 aligns across 7 bases. The CDR3 is 17 residues long. The germline V gene has CDR1 ENHRY and CDR2 SYGVKD. The CDR3 sequence: CAFSLATGGAGLYEQYF. The CDR3 nucleotides read TGTGCCTTCAGTTTAGCGACCGGAGGAGCGGGGCTCTACGAGCAGTACTTC.

This clonotype was seen at least ten times. CDR3 region: CASSLVGTGYNEQFF. The CDR3 coding sequence is TGTGCCAGCAGCTTAGTTGGGACGGGCTACAATGAGCAGTTCTTC. The chain carries TRBV7-2 and TRBJ2-1, with D possibly being TRBD1 or TRBD2 (5 bases each). CDR3 length: 15 amino acids. Germline lookup yields CDR1 SGHTA and CDR2 FQGNSA. V was cut by 1 base and J by 3 bases, with 10 bases left in between.

This clonotype came up a few times. This rearrangement joins TRBV28 to TRBJ2-7; D is unresolved. CDR1 and CDR2 from the germline V gene are MDHEN and SYDVKM. Trimming cost V 11 bases and J 2 bases, with 10 bases left between them. The CDR3 runs to 11 residues. The CDR3 loop reads CASVAAYEQYF. The CDR3 DNA follows: TGTGCCTCGGTGGCAGCCTACGAGCAGTACTTC.

This clonotype was seen a few times. This rearrangement joins TRBV6-5 to TRBJ2-1; D gene unclear. Germline V gives CDR1 MNHEY, CDR2 SVGAGI. The CDR3 runs to 11 residues. The V end lost 7 bases, the J end lost 11 bases, and 12 bases lay between the germline ends. In DNA, the CDR3 is TGTGCCAGCACCCAATCCGAGAAGCAGTTCTTC. It translates to CASTQSEKQFF.

This clonotype was observed at least ten times. V is TRBV18 and J is TRBJ2-3; 7 bases map to TRBD2. The CDR3 totals 14 residues. Germline CDR1 and CDR2: KGHSH and LQKENI. V dropped 6 bases and J dropped 1; count of bases not matched to a gene: 4. CDR3 nucleotides: TGTGCCAGCTCGAGACTAGCTCGCACAGATACGCAGTATTTT. Its translation is CASSRLARTDTQYF.

This clonotype was detected ten times or more. This chain links TRBV6-2 or TRBV6-3 with TRBJ1-5; TRBD1 is a possible D gene (5 bases). Looked up from germline, CDR1 is MNHEY and CDR2 is SVGEGT. The CDR3 has 16 amino acids. V lost 6 bases and J lost 0, with 15 bases in between. The CDR3 nucleotides are TGTGCCAGCAGACCACCTAGGGGATATAGCAATCAGCCCCAGCATTTT. Translated: CASRPPRGYSNQPQHF.

This clonotype was detected only a few times. This chain connects TRBV4-1 to TRBJ1-5; 11 bases are shared with TRBD1. The CDR3 contains 18 residues. Trimming removed 4 bases from V and 3 bases from J; junction bases left unmatched: 11. Germline assignment: CDR1 MGHRA and CDR2 YSYEKL. CDR3 loop: CASSRGQGASYANQPQHF. The CDR3 region has the DNA TGCGCCAGCAGCCGCGGACAGGGGGCCTCATACGCCAATCAGCCCCAGCATTTT.

In this sample, this clonotype turned up a few times. The chain uses TRBV4-1 and TRBJ2-5; TRBD2 agrees at 12 bases. From germline, CDR1 is MGHRA and CDR2 YSYEKL. CDR3 length: 17 residues. V lost 3 bases to trimming and J lost 2 bases; unmatched junction nucleotides: 7. The CDR3 DNA is TGCGCCAGCAGCCAGGATACTAGCGGGGGGTTTCAAGAGACCCAGTACTTC. This gives the protein CASSQDTSGGFQETQYF.

In this sample, this clonotype turned up many times. This sequence joins TRBV5-1 and TRBJ1-5; 7 bases line up with TRBD1. Losses at the gene ends were 0 bases for V and 7 bases for J; bases not matched to a gene: 7. CDR1 is SGHRS and CDR2 is YFSETQ in the germline V gene. This CDR3 has 15 residues. Here the CDR3 DNA reads TGCGCCAGCAGCTTGGGAGAGGGGGCAGGACAGCCCCAGCATTTT. As protein: CASSLGEGAGQPQHF.

This clonotype was detected many times. The chain is built from TRBV7-9 and TRBJ2-3; 7 positions match TRBD2. Trimming took 5 bases from V and 1 from J; bases not matched to a gene: 9. Germline V lookup: CDR1 SEHNR, CDR2 FQNEAQ (reference sequence). This CDR3 comprises 16 residues. As DNA, the CDR3 is TGTGCCAGCAGCCGAAGTTTACGGGAGGGCACAGATACGCAGTATTTT. Residues: CASSRSLREGTDTQYF.

On this clonotype itself: A much bigger clone sits one base away, suggesting this may be a read error. This chain connects TRBV29-1 to TRBJ1-2; D may be TRBD1 (5 bases). This CDR3 region has 15 residues. From germline, CDR1 is SQVTM and CDR2 ANQGSEA. Here the CDR3 DNA reads TGCAGAGTTCGCCCTAAATTACAGGTTGACTATGGCTACACCTTC. This encodes CRVRPKLQVDYGYTF.

This clonotype was recorded at least ten times. The V call is TRBV4-1, the J call TRBJ2-1; TRBD1 is a possible D gene (6 bases). CDR3 length: 16 residues. Germline V gene lookup returns CDR1 MGHRA and CDR2 YSYEKL. The V and J ends lost 0 bases and 4 bases respectively, with 13 bases between them. The CDR3 here is CASSQDQRDTYNEQFF. The CDR3 coding sequence is TGCGCCAGCAGCCAAGACCAACGGGACACTTACAATGAGCAGTTCTTC.

This clonotype was found many times. The gene calls are TRBV7-3 and TRBJ2-2; a weak D match, TRBD2 (5 bases). Trimming shortened V by 4 bases and J by 0 bases, and 9 bases separated the two germline ends. The V gene's germline CDR1 is SGHTA and CDR2 FQGTGA. The CDR3 contains 15 residues. CDR3 in DNA: TGTGCCAGCAGCTCCGTCGGGACGAACACCGGGGAGCTGTTTTTT. Amino acid sequence: CASSSVGTNTGELFF.

This clonotype was seen a handful of times. CDR3 sequence reads: CASSFVDSGTQYF. In DNA form, the CDR3 reads TGTGCCAGCAGCTTCGTGGACAGTGGGACCCAGTACTTC. The chain joins TRBV11-3 to TRBJ2-5; D perhaps matches TRBD1 (6 bases). V gave up 3 bases and J gave up 7 bases, with 12 bases separating them. CDR3 length: 13 amino acids. Germline assignment: CDR1 SGHNT and CDR2 YENEEA.

This clonotype was picked up many times. The chain has TRBV5-1 and TRBJ2-3; 8 nucleotides align to TRBD1. In germline, CDR1 is SGHRS, CDR2 YFSETQ. This CDR3 contains 16 residues. Unmatched junction bases numbered 8, after V lost 4 bases and J lost 1 base. CDR3 in amino acids: CASSGDRGGRTDTQYF. CDR3 nucleotide sequence: TGCGCCAGCAGCGGCGACAGGGGTGGCCGCACAGATACGCAGTATTTT.

This chain connects TRBV3-1 to TRBJ2-1; no clear D. Germline CDR1 and CDR2: LGHDT and YNNKEL (reference sequence). This CDR3 is built from 11 residues. V lost 0 bases, J lost 10 bases, and 4 bases lay in between. DNA for the CDR3: TGTGCCAGCAGCCAAGAAGGCGAGCAGTTCTTC. It is translated as CASSQEGEQFF.

This clonotype came up many times. This chain joins TRBV2 and TRBJ2-7; D may match TRBD1 or TRBD2 (6 bases each). Germline CDR1 is SNHLY and CDR2 is FYNNEI. CDR3 length equals 14 residues. Trimming took off 4 bases at V and 4 bases at J, with 14 bases between the two ends. CDR3 sequence reads: CASSGGTFVYEQYF. CDR3 DNA sequence: TGTGCCAGCAGTGGCGGGACATTTGTTTACGAGCAGTACTTC.

In its sample, this clonotype was seen many times. The genes are TRBV6-1 and TRBJ1-5; 7 bases line up with TRBD1. The CDR3 runs 14 residues. Trimming removed 5 bases from V and 5 bases from J; junction bases left unmatched: 6. Germline V gene data show CDR1 as MNHNS and CDR2 as SASEGT. The CDR3: CASSLYRGDQPQHF. The CDR3 nucleotides read TGTGCCAGCAGTCTATACAGGGGAGATCAGCCCCAGCATTTT.

This clonotype was observed many times. This rearrangement joins TRBV5-6 to TRBJ2-7; no definite D call. This CDR3 comprises 16 residues. V gave up 2 bases and J gave up 2 bases, with 17 bases separating them. The V gene's germline CDR1 is SGHDT and CDR2 YYEEEE. The CDR3 reads CASSFVRSTRAYEQYF. In DNA, the CDR3 is TGTGCCAGCAGCTTCGTTCGGTCGACACGCGCCTACGAGCAGTACTTC. The full variable domain, in which reference TRBV5-6 and TRBJ2-7 provide the parts outside the CDR3, is DAGVTQSPTHLIKTRGQQVTLRCSPKSGHDTVSWYQQALGQGPQFIFQYYEEEERQRGNFPDRFSGHQFPNYSSELNVNALLLGDSALYLCASSFVRSTRAYEQYFGPGTRLTVT.

The chain employs TRBV7-2 and TRBJ2-7; 9 bases fit TRBD2. V shed 0 bases and J 2 bases; nucleotides not matched to a gene: 2. The CDR3 totals 15 residues. The germline V gene has CDR1 SGHTA and CDR2 FQGNSA. The CDR3 loop reads CASSLASGSPYEQYF. Written as DNA, the CDR3 is TGTGCCAGCAGCTTAGCTAGCGGGAGTCCCTACGAGCAGTACTTC.

The V call is TRBV7-2, the J call TRBJ1-1; D unresolved. Germline values: CDR1 SGHTA, CDR2 FQGNSA. The CDR3 is made up of 13 amino acids. Deletions cut 1 base from V and 6 bases from J, with 9 bases between. The CDR3 loop reads CASSLGMSAEAFF. DNA of the CDR3: TGTGCCAGCAGCTTAGGTATGTCAGCTGAAGCTTTCTTT.

This chain joins TRBV5-1 and TRBJ2-7; 7 positions match TRBD1. Germline CDR1 is SGHRS and CDR2 is YFSETQ. The CDR3 covers 15 residues. V lost 5 bases to trimming and J lost 0 bases; unmatched junction nucleotides: 8. The CDR3 loop reads CASRPGTASSYEQYF. CDR3 coding DNA: TGCGCCAGCAGACCCGGGACAGCAAGCTCCTACGAGCAGTACTTC.

The V call is TRBV20-1, the J call TRBJ2-7; 7 bases fit TRBD1. Germline CDR1 is DFQATT and CDR2 is SNEGSKA (reference sequence). The CDR3 sequence is 13 residues long. V shed 6 bases and J 4 bases; nucleotides not matched to a gene: 9. This CDR3 reads CSAPGQIRYEQYF. The CDR3 coding sequence is TGCAGTGCGCCGGGACAGATAAGATACGAGCAGTACTTC.

This clonotype was counted many times. This chain connects TRBV20-1 to TRBJ2-7; D is uncertain. Germline CDR1 DFQATT, CDR2 SNEGSKA (reference sequence). Between the trimmed V and J ends, which lost 6 bases and 3 bases, there was a span of 9 bases. The CDR3 runs to 11 residues. CDR3 sequence (DNA): TGCAGTGCGAGAACGAGCTACGAGCAGTACTTC. This codes for CSARTSYEQYF.

This clonotype occurred many times. The chain links TRBV5-1 to TRBJ2-1, with no clear D. Germline assignment: CDR1 SGHRS and CDR2 YFSETQ. V gave up 0 bases and J gave up 5 bases, with 9 bases separating them. The CDR3 runs to 14 residues. The CDR3 DNA reads as TGCGCCAGCAGCTTGGTAGTCCCCAACAATGAGCAGTTCTTC. It encodes CASSLVVPNNEQFF.

Many counts were recorded for this clonotype. The rearrangement links TRBV5-1 to TRBJ1-1; D not resolved. The CDR3 totals 16 residues. With 2 bases removed from V and 3 bases from J, the gap between germline ends came to 17 bases. CDR1 is SGHRS and CDR2 is YFSETQ in the germline V gene. The CDR3 protein is CASSFSLRGLYTEAFF. CDR3 nucleotides: TGCGCCAGCAGCTTTTCACTGCGGGGATTGTACACTGAAGCTTTCTTT. Combining the CDR3 with reference TRBV5-1 and TRBJ1-1 gives the whole variable domain KAGVTQTPRYLIKTRGQQVTLSCSPISGHRSVSWYQQTPGQGLQFLFEYFSETQRNKGNFPGRFSGRQFSNSRSEMNVSTLELGDSALYLCASSFSLRGLYTEAFFGQGTRLTVV.